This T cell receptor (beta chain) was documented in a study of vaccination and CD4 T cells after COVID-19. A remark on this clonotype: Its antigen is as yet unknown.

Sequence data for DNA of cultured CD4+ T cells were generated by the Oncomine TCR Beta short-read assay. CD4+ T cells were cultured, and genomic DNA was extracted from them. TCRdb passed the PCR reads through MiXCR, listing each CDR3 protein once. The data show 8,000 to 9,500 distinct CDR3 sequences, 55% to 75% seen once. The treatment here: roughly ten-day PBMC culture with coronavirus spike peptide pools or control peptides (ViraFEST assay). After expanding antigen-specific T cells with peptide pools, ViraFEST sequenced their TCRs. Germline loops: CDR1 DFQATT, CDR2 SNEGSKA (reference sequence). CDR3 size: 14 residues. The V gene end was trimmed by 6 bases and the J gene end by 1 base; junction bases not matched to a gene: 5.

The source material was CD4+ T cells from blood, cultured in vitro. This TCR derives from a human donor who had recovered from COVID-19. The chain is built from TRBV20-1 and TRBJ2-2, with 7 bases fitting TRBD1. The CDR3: CSAPRTGNTGELFF. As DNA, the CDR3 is TGCAGTGCGCCTCGGACAGGGAACACCGGGGAGCTGTTTTTT.